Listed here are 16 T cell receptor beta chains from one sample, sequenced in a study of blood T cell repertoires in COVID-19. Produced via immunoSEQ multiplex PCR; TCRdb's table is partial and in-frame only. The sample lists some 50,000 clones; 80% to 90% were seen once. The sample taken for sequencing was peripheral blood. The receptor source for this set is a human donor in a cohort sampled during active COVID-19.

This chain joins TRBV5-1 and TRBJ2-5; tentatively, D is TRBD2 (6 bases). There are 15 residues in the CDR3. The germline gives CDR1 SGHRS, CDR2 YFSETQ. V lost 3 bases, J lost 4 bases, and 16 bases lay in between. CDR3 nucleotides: TGCGCCAGCAGCTCGGACGCTGGGAGGTTAGAGACCCAGTACTTC. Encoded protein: CASSSDAGRLETQYF.

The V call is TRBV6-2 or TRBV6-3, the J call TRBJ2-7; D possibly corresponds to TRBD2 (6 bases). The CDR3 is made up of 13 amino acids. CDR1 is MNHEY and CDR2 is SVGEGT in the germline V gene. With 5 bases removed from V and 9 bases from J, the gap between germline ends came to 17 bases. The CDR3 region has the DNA TGTGCCAGCAGTCCAGGACTAAGTTCTGTGCAGTACTTC. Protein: CASSPGLSSVQYF.

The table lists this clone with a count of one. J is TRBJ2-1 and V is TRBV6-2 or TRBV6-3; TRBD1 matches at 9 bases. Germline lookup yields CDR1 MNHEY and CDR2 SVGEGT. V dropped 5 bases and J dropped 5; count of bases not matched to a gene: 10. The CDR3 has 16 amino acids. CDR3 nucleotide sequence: TGTGCCAGCAGTCCGAGGACAGGGGATGTCCACAATGAGCAGTTCTTC. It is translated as CASSPRTGDVHNEQFF.

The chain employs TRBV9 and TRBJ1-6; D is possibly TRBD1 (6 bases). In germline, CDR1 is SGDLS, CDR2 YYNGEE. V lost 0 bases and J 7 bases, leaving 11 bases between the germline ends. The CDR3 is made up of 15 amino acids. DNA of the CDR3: TGTGCCAGCAGCGTAGGGACAGCTACAAATTCACCCCTCCACTTT. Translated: CASSVGTATNSPLHF.

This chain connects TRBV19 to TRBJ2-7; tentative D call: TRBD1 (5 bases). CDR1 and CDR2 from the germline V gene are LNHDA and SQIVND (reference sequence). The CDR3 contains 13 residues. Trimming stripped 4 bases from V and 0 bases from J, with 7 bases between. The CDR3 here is CASSKGISYEQYF. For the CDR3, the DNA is TGTGCCAGTAGTAAGGGGATCTCCTACGAGCAGTACTTC.

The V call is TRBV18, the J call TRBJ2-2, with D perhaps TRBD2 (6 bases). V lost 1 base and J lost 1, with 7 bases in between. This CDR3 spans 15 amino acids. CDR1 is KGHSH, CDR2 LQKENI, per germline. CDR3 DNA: TGTGCCAGCTCACCACTAGCGGAGAACACCGGGGAGCTGTTTTTT. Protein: CASSPLAENTGELFF.

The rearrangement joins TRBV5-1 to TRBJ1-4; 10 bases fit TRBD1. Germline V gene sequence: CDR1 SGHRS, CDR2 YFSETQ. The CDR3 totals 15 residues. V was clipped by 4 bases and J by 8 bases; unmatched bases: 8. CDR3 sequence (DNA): TGCGCCAGCAGCCCCCTGACAGGGGGCCGGGAAAAACTGTTTTTT. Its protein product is CASSPLTGGREKLFF.

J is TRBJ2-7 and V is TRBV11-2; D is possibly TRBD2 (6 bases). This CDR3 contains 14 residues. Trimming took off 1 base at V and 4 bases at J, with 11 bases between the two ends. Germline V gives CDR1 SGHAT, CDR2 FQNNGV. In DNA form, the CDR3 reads TGTGCCAGCAGCTTAGGCCGACTAGGTTACGAGCAGTACTTC. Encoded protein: CASSLGRLGYEQYF.

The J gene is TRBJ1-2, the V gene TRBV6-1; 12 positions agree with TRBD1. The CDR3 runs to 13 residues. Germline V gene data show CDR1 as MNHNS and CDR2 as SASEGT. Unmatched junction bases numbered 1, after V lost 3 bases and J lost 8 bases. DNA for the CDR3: TGTGCCAGCAGTGAGGGACAGGGGGCCGGCTACACCTTC. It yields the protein CASSEGQGAGYTF.

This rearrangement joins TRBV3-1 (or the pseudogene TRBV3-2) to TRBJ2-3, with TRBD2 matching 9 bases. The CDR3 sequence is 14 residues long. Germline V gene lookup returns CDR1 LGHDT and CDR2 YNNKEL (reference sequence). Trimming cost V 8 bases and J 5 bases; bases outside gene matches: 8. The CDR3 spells CASGPGLALDTQYF. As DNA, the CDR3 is TGTGCCAGCGGACCGGGACTAGCTTTAGATACGCAGTATTTT.

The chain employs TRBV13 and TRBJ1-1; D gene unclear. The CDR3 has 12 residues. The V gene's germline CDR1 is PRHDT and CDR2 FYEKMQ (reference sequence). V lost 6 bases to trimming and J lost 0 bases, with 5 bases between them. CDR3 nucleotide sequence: TGTGCCAGCAGTTTCATGAACACTGAAGCTTTCTTT. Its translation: CASSFMNTEAFF.

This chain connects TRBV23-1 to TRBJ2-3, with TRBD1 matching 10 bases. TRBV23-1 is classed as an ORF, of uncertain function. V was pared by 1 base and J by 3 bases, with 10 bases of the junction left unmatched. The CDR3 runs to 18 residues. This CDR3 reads CASSQWWDRGKLTDTQYF. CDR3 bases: TGCGCCAGCAGTCAATGGTGGGACAGGGGAAAACTTACAGATACGCAGTATTTT.

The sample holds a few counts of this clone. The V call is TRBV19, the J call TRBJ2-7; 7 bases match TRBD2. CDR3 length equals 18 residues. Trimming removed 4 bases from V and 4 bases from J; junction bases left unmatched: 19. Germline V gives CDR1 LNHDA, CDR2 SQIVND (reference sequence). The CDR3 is CASSSEGFWTGGRYEQYF. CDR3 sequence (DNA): TGTGCCAGTAGTAGTGAGGGGTTTTGGACGGGAGGTAGGTACGAGCAGTACTTC.

In DNA, the CDR3 is TGCAGCGTTGGCGGTAGAGGGACCGGGGAGCTGTTTTTT. This gives the protein CSVGGRGTGELFF. The chain links TRBV29-1 to TRBJ2-2; tentative D call: TRBD2 (5 bases). The CDR3 is made up of 13 amino acids. The germline V and J ends were trimmed by 4 bases and 5 bases, with 11 bases remaining between them. Germline assignment: CDR1 SQVTM and CDR2 ANQGSEA.

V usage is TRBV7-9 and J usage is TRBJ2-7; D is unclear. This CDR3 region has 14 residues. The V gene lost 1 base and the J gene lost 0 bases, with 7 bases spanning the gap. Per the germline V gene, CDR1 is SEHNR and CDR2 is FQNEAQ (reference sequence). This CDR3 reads CASSLVADSYEQYF. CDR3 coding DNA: TGTGCCAGCAGCTTAGTAGCAGACTCCTACGAGCAGTACTTC.

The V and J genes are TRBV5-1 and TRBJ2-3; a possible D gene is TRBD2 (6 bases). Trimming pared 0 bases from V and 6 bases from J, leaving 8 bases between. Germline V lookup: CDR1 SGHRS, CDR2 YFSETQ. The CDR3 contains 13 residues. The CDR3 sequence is CASSLGLADTQYF. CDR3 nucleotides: TGCGCCAGCAGCTTGGGGCTAGCGGATACGCAGTATTTT.